The present T cell receptor beta chain was sequenced within a study of cytomegalovirus exposure and HLA in healthy donors. Across the whole study: Previous work identified 95 million to 120 million unique TCR beta sequences from about 179 million T cells.

Looked up from germline, CDR1 is SGHDT and CDR2 is YYEEEE. The CDR3 sequence is 14 residues long. The V end lost 4 bases, the J end lost 0 bases, and 8 bases lay between the germline ends. This clone showed up just a few times. Its antigen is not identified. General study findings and limits: Sequencing depth roughly uniform across donors was assumed in presence/absence analyses. The study put 150 or so TCR beta chains on its list as cytomegalovirus-associated. In vitro testing confirmed a few CMV-associated chains as specific for CMV antigens.

The study ran its PCR with 60 Vbeta and 13 Jbeta primers. The assay was immunoSEQ multiplex PCR, and TCRdb's table has in-frame clones only and misses some. This table has about 170,000 clones, approximately 73% appearing once. Source material: PBMCs. This sequence was found in a woman between 18 and 30 years old in good health and CMV-seropositive. The chain is built from TRBV5-6 and TRBJ1-5; D call uncertain. The CDR3 nucleotides read TGTGCCAGCAGCCCTGGCCCTAGCAATCAGCCCCAGCATTTT. Its protein product is CASSPGPSNQPQHF.